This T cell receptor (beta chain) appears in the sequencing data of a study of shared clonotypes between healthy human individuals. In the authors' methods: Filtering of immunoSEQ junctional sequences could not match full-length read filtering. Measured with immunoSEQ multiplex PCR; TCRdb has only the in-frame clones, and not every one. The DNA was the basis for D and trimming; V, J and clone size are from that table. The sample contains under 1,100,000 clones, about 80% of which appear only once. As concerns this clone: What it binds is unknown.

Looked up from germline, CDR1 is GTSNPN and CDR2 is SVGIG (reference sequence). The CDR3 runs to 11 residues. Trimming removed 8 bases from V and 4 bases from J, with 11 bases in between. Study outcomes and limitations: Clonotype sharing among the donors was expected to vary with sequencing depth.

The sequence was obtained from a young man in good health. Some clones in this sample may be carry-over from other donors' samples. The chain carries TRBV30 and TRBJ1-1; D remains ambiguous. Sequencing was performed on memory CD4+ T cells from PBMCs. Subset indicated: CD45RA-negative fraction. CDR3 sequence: CAAQVVTEAFF. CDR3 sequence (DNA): TGTGCCGCCCAGGTTGTCACTGAAGCTTTCTTT.